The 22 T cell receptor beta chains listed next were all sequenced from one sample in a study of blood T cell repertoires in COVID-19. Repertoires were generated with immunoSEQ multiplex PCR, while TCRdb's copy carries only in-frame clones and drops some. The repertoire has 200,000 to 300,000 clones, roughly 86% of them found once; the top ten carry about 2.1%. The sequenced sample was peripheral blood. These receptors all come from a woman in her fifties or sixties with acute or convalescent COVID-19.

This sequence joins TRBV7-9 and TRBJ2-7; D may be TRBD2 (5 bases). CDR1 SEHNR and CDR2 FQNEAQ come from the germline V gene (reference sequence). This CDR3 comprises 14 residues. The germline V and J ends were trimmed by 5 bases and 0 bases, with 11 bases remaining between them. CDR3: CASSPLEISYEQYF. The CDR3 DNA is TGTGCCAGCAGCCCACTAGAGATCTCCTACGAGCAGTACTTC.

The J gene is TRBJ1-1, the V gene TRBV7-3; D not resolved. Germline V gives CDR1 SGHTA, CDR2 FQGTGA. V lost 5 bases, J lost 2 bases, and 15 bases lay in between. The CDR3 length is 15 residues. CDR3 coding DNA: TGTGCCAGCAGCCCCGTCGGAGGAGTCAACACTGAAGCTTTCTTT. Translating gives CASSPVGGVNTEAFF.

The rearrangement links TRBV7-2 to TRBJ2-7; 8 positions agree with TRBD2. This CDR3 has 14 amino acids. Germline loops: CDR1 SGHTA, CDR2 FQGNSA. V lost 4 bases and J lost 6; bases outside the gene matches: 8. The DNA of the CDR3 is TGTGCCAGCAGCTCGTCAGCGGGAGCCGGCGAGCAGTACTTC. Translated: CASSSSAGAGEQYF.

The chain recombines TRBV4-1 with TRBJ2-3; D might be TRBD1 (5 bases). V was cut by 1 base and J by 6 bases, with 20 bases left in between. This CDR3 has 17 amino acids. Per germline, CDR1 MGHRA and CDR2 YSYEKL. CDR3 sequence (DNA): TGCGCCAGCAGCCAAGGGGCAGGGTATGGTCAGGTGGATACGCAGTATTTT. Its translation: CASSQGAGYGQVDTQYF.

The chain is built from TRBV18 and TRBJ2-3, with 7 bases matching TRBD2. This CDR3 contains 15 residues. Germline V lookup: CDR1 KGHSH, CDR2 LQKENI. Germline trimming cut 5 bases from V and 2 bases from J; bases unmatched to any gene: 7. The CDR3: CASSANLADTDTQYF. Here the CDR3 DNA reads TGTGCCAGCTCAGCCAATCTAGCGGACACAGATACGCAGTATTTT.

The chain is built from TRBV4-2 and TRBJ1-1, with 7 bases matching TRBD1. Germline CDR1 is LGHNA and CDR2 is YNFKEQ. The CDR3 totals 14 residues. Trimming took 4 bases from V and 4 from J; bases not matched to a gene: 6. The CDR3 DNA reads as TGTGCCAGCAGCCGCAGGGGGATTGGCACTGAAGCTTTCTTT. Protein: CASSRRGIGTEAFF.

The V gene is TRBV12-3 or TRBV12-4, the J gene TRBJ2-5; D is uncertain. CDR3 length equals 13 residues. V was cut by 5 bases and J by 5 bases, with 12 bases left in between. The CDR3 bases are TGTGCCAGCAGTCCCCGAGCGTTGGAGACCCAGTACTTC. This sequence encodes CASSPRALETQYF.

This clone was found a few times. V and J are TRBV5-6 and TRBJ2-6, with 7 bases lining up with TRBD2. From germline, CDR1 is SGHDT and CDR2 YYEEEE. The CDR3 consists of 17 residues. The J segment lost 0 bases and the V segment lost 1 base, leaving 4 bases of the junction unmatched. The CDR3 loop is CASSLKTGGSGANVLTF. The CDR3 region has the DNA TGTGCCAGCAGCTTGAAGACGGGGGGCTCTGGGGCCAACGTCCTGACTTTC.

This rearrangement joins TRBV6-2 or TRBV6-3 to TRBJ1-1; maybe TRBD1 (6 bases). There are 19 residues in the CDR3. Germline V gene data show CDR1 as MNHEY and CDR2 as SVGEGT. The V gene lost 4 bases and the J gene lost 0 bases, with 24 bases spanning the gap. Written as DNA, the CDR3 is TGTGCCAGCAGTTCCCAGGACAGTTACGGATTACTCATGAACACTGAAGCTTTCTTT. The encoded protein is CASSSQDSYGLLMNTEAFF.

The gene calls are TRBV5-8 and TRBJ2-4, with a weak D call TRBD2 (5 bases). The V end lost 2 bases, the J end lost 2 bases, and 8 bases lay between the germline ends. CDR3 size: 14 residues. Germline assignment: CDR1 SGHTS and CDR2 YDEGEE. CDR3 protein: CASSFSGTKNIQYF. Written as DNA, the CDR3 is TGTGCCAGCAGCTTCTCCGGGACCAAAAACATTCAGTACTTC.

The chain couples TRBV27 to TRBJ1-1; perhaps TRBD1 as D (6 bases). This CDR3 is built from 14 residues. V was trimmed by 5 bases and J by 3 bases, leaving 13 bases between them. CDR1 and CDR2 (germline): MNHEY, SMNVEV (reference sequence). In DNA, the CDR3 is TGTGCCAGCAGTGCCCTAGGACAGTACACTGAAGCTTTCTTT. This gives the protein CASSALGQYTEAFF.

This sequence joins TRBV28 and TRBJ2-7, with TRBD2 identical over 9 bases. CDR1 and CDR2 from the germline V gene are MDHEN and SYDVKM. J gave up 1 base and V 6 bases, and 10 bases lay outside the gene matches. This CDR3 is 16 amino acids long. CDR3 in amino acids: CASRVAGAKGSYEQYF. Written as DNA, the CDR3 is TGTGCCAGCAGGGTAGCGGGAGCAAAGGGATCCTACGAGCAGTACTTC. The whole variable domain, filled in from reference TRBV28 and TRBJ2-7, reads DVKVTQSSRYLVKRTGEKVFLECVQDMDHENMFWYRQDPGLGLRLIYFSYDVKMKEKGDIPEGYSVSREKKERFSLILESASTNQTSMYLCASRVAGAKGSYEQYFGPGTRLTVT.

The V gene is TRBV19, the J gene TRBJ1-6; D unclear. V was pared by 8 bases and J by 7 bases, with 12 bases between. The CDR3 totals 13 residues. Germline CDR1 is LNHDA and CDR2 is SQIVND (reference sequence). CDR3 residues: CASGLEGNSPLHF. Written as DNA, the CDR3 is TGTGCCAGTGGCTTGGAGGGAAATTCACCCCTCCACTTT.

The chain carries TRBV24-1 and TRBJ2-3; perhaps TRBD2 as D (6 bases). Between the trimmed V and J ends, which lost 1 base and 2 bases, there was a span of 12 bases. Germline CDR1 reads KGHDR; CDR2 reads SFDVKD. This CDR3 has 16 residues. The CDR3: CATSDLRAGVTDTQYF. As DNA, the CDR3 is TGTGCCACCAGTGATTTACGAGCGGGTGTCACAGATACGCAGTATTTT.

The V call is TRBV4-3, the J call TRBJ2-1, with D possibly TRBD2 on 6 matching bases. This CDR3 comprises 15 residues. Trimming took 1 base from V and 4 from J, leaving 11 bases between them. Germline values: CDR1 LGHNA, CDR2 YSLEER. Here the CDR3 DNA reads TGCGCCAGCAGCCAAGCGGGAGTTGCTTACAATGAGCAGTTCTTC. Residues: CASSQAGVAYNEQFF.

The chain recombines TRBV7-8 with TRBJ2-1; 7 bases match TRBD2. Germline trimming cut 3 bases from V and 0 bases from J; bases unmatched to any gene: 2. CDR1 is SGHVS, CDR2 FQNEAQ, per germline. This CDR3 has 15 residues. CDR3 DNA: TGTGCCAGCAGCTTTGGCGGGAGCTCCTACAATGAGCAGTTCTTC. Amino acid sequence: CASSFGGSSYNEQFF.

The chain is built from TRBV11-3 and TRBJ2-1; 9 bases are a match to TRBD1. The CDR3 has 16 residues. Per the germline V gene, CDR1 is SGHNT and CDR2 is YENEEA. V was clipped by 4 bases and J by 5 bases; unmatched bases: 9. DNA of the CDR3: TGTGCCAGCAGCTCCCTAGGGACAGGGAGGAACAATGAGCAGTTCTTC. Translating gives CASSSLGTGRNNEQFF.

The DNA of the CDR3 is TGTGCCAGCAGCGTAGGGGACAGAAATCAGCCCCAGCATTTT. Residues: CASSVGDRNQPQHF. The chain carries TRBV9 and TRBJ1-5, with 7 bases fitting TRBD1. The CDR3 extends over 14 amino acids. Germline V gives CDR1 SGDLS, CDR2 YYNGEE. V was clipped by 0 bases and J by 4 bases; unmatched bases: 1.

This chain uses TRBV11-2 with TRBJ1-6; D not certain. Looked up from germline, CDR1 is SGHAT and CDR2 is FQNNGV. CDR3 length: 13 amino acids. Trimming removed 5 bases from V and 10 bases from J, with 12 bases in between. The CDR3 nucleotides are TGTGCCAGCAGCCCAATTTATGAGTCACCCCTCCACTTT. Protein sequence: CASSPIYESPLHF.

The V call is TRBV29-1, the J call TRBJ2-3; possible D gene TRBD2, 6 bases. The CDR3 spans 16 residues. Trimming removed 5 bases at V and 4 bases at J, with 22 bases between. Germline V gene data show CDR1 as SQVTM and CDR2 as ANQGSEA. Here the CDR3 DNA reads TGCAGCGTTAACGACTCTTTTGGCGGAGGGGCAGATACGCAGTATTTT. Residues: CSVNDSFGGGADTQYF.

The CDR3 region is CASSSPGQGGQPQHF. The CDR3 DNA is TGTGCCAGCAGCTCACCGGGACAGGGCGGTCAGCCCCAGCATTTT. The V gene is TRBV5-8, the J gene TRBJ1-5; 9 bases agree with TRBD1. CDR1 SGHTS and CDR2 YDEGEE come from the germline V gene. Unmatched junction bases numbered 7, after V lost 3 bases and J lost 6 bases. The CDR3 spans 15 residues.

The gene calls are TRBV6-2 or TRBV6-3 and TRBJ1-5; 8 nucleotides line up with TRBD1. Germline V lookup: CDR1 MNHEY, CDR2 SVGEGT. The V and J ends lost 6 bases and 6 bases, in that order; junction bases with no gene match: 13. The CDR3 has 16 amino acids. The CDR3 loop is CASSPSAGGLGQPQHF. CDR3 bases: TGTGCCAGCAGCCCATCGGCAGGGGGCTTAGGTCAGCCCCAGCATTTT.